The T cell receptor (beta chain) described here comes from a study of blood T cell repertoires in COVID-19. On the study more broadly: Samples came from the United States, Italy and Spain, spanning acute and convalescent COVID-19.

In the original workflow: Scientists estimated how many nucleated cells there were by amplifying reference gene primers. Method: immunoSEQ multiplex PCR; TCRdb's copy keeps in-frame clones and lacks some. That table is the source of V, J and clone size, and D and trimming were worked out from the DNA. This table has around 67,000 clones, around 85% appearing once. Germline CDR1 and CDR2: SGHRS and YFSETQ. Trimming took off 0 bases at V and 1 base at J, with 4 bases between the two ends. The CDR3 has 13 residues. What was sequenced was peripheral blood. The chain couples TRBV5-1 to TRBJ1-2, with unresolved D. This clonotype was obtained from a woman at least 80 years old with acute or convalescent COVID-19. CDR3 region: CASSLADNYGYTF. The CDR3 nucleotides read TGCGCCAGCAGCTTGGCAGATAACTATGGCTACACCTTC.